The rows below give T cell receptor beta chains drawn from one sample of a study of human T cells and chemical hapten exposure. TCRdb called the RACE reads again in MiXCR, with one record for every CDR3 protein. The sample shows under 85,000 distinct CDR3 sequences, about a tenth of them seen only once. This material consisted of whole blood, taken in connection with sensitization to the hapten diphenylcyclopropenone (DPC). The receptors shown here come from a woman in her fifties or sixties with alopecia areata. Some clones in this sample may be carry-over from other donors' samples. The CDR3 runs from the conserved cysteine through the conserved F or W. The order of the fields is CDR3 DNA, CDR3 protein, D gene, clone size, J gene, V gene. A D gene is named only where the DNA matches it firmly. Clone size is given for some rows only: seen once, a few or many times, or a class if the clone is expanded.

CDR3nt: TGTGCCAGCAGTTTAGGAGGACAGCATAGCAATCAGCCCCAGCATTTT
CDR3aa: CASSLGGQHSNQPQHF
d_gene: -
abundance: many
j_gene: TRBJ1-5
v_gene: TRBV27

CDR3nt: TGCAGTGCTAGGGGGACAGTGAAGAACACTGAAGCTTTCTTT
CDR3aa: CSARGTVKNTEAFF
d_gene: TRBD1
abundance: many
j_gene: TRBJ1-1
v_gene: TRBV20-1

CDR3nt: TGTGCCATCAGGGACAGACCCTACGAGCAGTACTTC
CDR3aa: CAIRDRPYEQYF
d_gene: -
abundance: many
j_gene: TRBJ2-7
v_gene: TRBV10-3

CDR3nt: TGTGCCAGCAGTTGGCGGGGCCTGAACACTGAAGCTTTCTTT
CDR3aa: CASSWRGLNTEAFF
d_gene: -
abundance: -
j_gene: TRBJ1-1
v_gene: TRBV12-3/TRBV12-4

CDR3nt: TGTGCCAGCAGCCCTCCGACACCAGATAACACAGATACGCAGTATTTT
CDR3aa: CASSPPTPDNTDTQYF
d_gene: -
abundance: -
j_gene: TRBJ2-3
v_gene: TRBV5-6

CDR3nt: TGTGCCAGCAGCAAAGGGACAGGGGAAAACACTGAAGCTTTCTTT
CDR3aa: CASSKGTGENTEAFF
d_gene: TRBD1
abundance: -
j_gene: TRBJ1-1
v_gene: TRBV3-1

CDR3nt: TGCAGTGCTACTACTGACAGGGGAACCGGGGAGCTGTTTTTT
CDR3aa: CSATTDRGTGELFF
d_gene: TRBD1
abundance: few
j_gene: TRBJ2-2
v_gene: TRBV20-1

CDR3nt: TGTGCCAGCACTAAGGACAGGGCGACTGAAGCTTTCTTT
CDR3aa: CASTKDRATEAFF
d_gene: TRBD1
abundance: -
j_gene: TRBJ1-1
v_gene: TRBV6-1

CDR3nt: TGTGCCATTCGGGACTTAGCCTACGAGCAGTACTTC
CDR3aa: CAIRDLAYEQYF
d_gene: -
abundance: -
j_gene: TRBJ2-7
v_gene: TRBV10-3

CDR3nt: TGTGCCTGGAGGGTACGGGGGCAAACTGAAGCTTTCTTT
CDR3aa: CAWRVRGQTEAFF
d_gene: -
abundance: many
j_gene: TRBJ1-1
v_gene: TRBV30

CDR3nt: TGTGCCAGCAGCCAGGGGAGATACGAGCAGTTCTTC
CDR3aa: CASSQGRYEQFF
d_gene: -
abundance: -
j_gene: TRBJ2-1
v_gene: TRBV3-1

CDR3nt: TGCGCCAGCAGAGCAGGGAATGCGGATCAGCCCCAGCATTTT
CDR3aa: CASRAGNADQPQHF
d_gene: -
abundance: -
j_gene: TRBJ1-5
v_gene: TRBV10-2

CDR3nt: TGCGCCAGCAGCCAAGTCATGAGAGATGAGCAGTTCTTC
CDR3aa: CASSQVMRDEQFF
d_gene: -
abundance: many
j_gene: TRBJ2-1
v_gene: TRBV4-1

CDR3nt: TGTGCCAGCTCCTTCCGGGGAGTCAACGAAAAACTGTTTTTT
CDR3aa: CASSFRGVNEKLFF
d_gene: -
abundance: many
j_gene: TRBJ1-4
v_gene: TRBV18

CDR3nt: TGCAGCGTTTCTTGGTTGAACACCGGGGAGCTGTTTTTT
CDR3aa: CSVSWLNTGELFF
d_gene: -
abundance: few
j_gene: TRBJ2-2
v_gene: TRBV29-1

CDR3nt: TGTGCCAGCAGTGAAAGAGGGCACAATGAGCAGTTCTTC
CDR3aa: CASSERGHNEQFF
d_gene: -
abundance: -
j_gene: TRBJ2-1
v_gene: TRBV6-1

CDR3nt: TGCAGCGTTGAGACGGACTTCACCGGGGAGCTGTTTTTT
CDR3aa: CSVETDFTGELFF
d_gene: -
abundance: -
j_gene: TRBJ2-2
v_gene: TRBV29-1

CDR3nt: TGTGCCAGCTCACCTAACAGGGGCGAGGATGAAAAACTGTTTTTT
CDR3aa: CASSPNRGEDEKLFF
d_gene: TRBD1
abundance: -
j_gene: TRBJ1-4
v_gene: TRBV18